Sequencing of this T cell receptor beta chain was carried out in a study of CD8+ T cells in alopecia areata. Investigators isolated RNA and reverse transcribed it into cDNA to act as the sequencing template. Sequencing used immunoSEQ multiplex PCR; TCRdb keeps in-frame clones, though not all of them. This table has 90,000 to 100,000 clones, around 45% appearing once. Per the germline V gene, CDR1 is SGHTA and CDR2 is FQGNSA. This CDR3 is built from 13 residues. Trimming removed 8 bases from V and 4 bases from J, with 13 bases in between. The material sequenced was CD4+ T cells sorted from blood. The chain has TRBV7-2 and TRBJ2-3; D gene ambiguous. The receptor's source is a human donor with alopecia areata. The CDR3 DNA follows: TGTGCCAGCCTGGGTTTGTACTCAGATACGCAGTATTTT. Amino acid sequence: CASLGLYSDTQYF.